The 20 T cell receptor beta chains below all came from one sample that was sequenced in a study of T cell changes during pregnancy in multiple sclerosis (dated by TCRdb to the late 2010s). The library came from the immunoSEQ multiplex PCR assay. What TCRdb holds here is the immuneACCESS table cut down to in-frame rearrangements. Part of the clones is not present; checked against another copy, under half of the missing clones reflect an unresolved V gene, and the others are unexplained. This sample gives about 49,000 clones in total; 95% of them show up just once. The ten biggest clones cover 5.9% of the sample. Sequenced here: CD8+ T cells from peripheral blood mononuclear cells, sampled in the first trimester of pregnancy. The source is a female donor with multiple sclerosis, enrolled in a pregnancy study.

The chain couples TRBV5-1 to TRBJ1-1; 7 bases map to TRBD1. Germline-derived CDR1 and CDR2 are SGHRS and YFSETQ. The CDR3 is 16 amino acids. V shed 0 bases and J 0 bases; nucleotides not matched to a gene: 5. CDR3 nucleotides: TGCGCCAGCAGCTTGGGTTTCGGGACAGTGAACACTGAAGCTTTCTTT. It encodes CASSLGFGTVNTEAFF.

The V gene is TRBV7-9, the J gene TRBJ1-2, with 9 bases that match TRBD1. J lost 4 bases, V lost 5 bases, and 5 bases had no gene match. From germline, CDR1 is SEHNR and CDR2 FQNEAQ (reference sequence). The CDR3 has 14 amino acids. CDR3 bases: TGTGCCAGCAGCCCTACAGGGGGCACCTATGGCTACACCTTC. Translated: CASSPTGGTYGYTF.

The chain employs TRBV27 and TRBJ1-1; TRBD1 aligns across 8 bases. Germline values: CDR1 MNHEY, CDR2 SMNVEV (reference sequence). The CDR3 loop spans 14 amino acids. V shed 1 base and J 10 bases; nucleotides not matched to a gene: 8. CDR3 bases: TGTGCCAGCAGTTTATTCCCGACAGGGGCGGGAGCTTTCTTT. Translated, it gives CASSLFPTGAGAFF.

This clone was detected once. The CDR3: CASSQEPRDNEQFF. The CDR3 DNA reads as TGCGCCAGCAGCCAAGAGCCCAGGGACAATGAGCAGTTCTTC. The chain couples TRBV4-1 to TRBJ2-1; weak D call: TRBD1 (5 bases). Trimming removed 0 bases at V and 5 bases at J, with 8 bases between. This CDR3 is 14 amino acids long. Germline V gene lookup returns CDR1 MGHRA and CDR2 YSYEKL.

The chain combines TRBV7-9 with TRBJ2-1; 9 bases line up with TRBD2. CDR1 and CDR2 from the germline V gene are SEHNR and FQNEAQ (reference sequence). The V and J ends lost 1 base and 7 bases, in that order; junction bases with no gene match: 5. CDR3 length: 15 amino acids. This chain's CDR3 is CASSLVAGAQNEQFF. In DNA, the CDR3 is TGTGCCAGCAGCTTAGTAGCGGGAGCCCAAAATGAGCAGTTCTTC.

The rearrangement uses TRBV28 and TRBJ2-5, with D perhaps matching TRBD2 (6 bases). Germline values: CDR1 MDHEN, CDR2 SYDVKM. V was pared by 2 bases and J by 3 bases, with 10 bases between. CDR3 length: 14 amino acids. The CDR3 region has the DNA TGTGCCAGCAGTTTAATTAGCGGTAAAGAGACCCAGTACTTC. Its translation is CASSLISGKETQYF.

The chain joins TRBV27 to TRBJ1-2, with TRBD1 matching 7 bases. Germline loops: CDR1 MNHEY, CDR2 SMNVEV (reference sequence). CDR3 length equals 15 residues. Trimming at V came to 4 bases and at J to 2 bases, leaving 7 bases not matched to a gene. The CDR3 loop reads CASSSPGQRNYGYTF. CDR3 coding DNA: TGTGCCAGCAGTTCCCCGGGACAGCGAAACTATGGCTACACCTTC.

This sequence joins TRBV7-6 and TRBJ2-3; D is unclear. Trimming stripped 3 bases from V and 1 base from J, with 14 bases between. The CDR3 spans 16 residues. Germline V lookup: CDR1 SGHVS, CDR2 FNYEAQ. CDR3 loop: CASSFGIGEGTDTQYF. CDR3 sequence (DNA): TGTGCCAGCAGCTTTGGTATCGGAGAGGGCACAGATACGCAGTATTTT.

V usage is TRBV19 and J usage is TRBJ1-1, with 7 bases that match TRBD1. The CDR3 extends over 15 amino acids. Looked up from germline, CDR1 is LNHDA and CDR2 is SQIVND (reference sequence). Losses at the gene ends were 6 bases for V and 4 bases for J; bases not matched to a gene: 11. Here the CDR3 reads CASSTYQGEITEAFF. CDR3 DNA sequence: TGTGCCAGTAGCACCTATCAGGGGGAGATCACTGAAGCTTTCTTT.

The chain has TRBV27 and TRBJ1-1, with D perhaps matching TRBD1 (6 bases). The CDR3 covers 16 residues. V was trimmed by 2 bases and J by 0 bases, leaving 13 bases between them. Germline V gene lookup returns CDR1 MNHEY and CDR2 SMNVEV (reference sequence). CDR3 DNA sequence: TGTGCCAGCAGTTTAGCCGCAGGGGCCGTGAACACTGAAGCTTTCTTT. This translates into CASSLAAGAVNTEAFF.

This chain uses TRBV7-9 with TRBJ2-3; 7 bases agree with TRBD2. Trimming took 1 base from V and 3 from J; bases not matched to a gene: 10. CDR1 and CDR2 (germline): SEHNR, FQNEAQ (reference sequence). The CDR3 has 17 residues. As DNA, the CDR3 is TGTGCCAGCAGCTTAGTAGGCTTGGCGGGAGCAACAGATACGCAGTATTTT. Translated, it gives CASSLVGLAGATDTQYF. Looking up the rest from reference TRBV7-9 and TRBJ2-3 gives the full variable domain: DTGVSQNPRHKITKRGQNVTFRCDPISEHNRLYWYRQTLGQGPEFLTYFQNEAQLEKSRLLSDRFSAERPKGSFSTLEIQRTEQGDSAMYLCASSLVGLAGATDTQYFGPGTRLTVL.

CDR3 amino acids: CASSLLTSSGTGELFF. The DNA for the CDR3 is TGCGCCAGCAGCCTTTTGACTAGCTCGGGCACCGGGGAGCTGTTTTTT. V is TRBV4-1 and J is TRBJ2-2; 7 bases are shared with TRBD2. CDR3 length: 16 amino acids. Germline CDR1 MGHRA, CDR2 YSYEKL. V was pared by 4 bases and J by 4 bases, with 9 bases of the junction left unmatched.

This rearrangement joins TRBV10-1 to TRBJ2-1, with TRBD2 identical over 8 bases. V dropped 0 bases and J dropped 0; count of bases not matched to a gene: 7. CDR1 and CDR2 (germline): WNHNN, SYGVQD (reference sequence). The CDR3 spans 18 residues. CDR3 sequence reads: CASSESNSGTRSYNEQFF. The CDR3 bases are TGCGCCAGCAGTGAGTCCAATAGCGGGACCCGCTCCTACAATGAGCAGTTCTTC.

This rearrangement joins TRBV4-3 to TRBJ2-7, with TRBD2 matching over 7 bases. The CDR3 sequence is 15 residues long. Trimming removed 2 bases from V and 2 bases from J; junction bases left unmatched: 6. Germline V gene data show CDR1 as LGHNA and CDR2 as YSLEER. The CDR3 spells CASSQWRESTYEQYF. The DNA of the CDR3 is TGCGCCAGCAGCCAATGGCGGGAGTCTACCTACGAGCAGTACTTC.

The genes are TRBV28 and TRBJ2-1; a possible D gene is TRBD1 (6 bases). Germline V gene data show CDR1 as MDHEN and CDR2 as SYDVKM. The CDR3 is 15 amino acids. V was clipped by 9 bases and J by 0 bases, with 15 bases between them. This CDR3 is CASSGKDSSYNEQFF. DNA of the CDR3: TGTGCCAGTTCAGGAAAGGACAGCTCCTACAATGAGCAGTTCTTC.

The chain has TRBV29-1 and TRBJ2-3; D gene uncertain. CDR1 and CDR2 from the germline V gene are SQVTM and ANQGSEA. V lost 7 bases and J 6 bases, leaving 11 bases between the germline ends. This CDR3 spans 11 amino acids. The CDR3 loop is CSALPEDTQYF. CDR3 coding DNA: TGCAGCGCCCTCCCGGAGGATACGCAGTATTTT.

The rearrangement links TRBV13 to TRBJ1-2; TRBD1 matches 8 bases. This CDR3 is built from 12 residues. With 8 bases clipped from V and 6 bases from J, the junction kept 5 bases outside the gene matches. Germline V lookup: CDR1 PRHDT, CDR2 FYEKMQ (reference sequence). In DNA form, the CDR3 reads TGTGCCAGCCTAGGACAGGGCAATGGCTACACCTTC. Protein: CASLGQGNGYTF.

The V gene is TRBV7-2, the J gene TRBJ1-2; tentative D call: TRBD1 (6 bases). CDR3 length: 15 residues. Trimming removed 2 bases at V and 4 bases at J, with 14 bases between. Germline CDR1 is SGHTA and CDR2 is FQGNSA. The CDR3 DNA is TGTGCCAGCAGCTTATGGGCAGGGGAAGTCTATGGCTACACCTTC. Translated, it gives CASSLWAGEVYGYTF.

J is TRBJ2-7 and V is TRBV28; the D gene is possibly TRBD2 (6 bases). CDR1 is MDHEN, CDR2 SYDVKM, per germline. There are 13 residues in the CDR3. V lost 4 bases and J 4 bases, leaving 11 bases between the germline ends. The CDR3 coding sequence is TGTGCCAGCAGTTCCGGGAGACTGTACGAGCAGTACTTC. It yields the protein CASSSGRLYEQYF.

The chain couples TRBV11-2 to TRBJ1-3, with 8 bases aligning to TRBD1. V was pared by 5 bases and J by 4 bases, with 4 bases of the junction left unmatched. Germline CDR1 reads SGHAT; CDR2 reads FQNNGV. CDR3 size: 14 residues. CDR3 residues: CASSSRGQGNTIYF. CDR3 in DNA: TGTGCCAGCAGCAGCAGGGGGCAGGGAAACACCATATATTTT.